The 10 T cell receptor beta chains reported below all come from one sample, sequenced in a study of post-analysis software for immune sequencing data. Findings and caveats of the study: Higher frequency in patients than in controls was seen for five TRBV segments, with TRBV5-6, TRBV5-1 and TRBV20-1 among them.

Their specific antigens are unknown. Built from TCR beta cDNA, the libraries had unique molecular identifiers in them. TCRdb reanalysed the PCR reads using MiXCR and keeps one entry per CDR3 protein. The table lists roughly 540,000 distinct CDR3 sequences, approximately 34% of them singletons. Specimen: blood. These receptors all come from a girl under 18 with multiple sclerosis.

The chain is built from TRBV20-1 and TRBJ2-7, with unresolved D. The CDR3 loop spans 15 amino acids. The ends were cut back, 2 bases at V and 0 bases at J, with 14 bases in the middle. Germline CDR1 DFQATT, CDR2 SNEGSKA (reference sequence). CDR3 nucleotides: TGCAGTGCTAGATCTGGGCAGAAGACCTCCTACGAGCAGTACTTC. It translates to CSARSGQKTSYEQYF.

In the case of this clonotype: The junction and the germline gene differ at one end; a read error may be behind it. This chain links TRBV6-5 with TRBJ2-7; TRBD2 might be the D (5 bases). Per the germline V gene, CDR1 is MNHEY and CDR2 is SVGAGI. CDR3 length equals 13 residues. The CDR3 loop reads CVSSDGISYEQYF. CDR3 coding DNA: TGTGTCAGCAGTGACGGGATCTCCTACGAGCAGTACTTC.

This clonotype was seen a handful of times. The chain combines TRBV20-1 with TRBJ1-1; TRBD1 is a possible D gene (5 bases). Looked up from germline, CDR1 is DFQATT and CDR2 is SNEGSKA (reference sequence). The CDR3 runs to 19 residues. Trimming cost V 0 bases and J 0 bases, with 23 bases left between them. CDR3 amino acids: CSARDFPPGTAGVNTEAFF. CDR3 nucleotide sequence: TGCAGTGCTAGAGATTTCCCCCCCGGCACCGCGGGGGTGAACACTGAAGCTTTCTTT.

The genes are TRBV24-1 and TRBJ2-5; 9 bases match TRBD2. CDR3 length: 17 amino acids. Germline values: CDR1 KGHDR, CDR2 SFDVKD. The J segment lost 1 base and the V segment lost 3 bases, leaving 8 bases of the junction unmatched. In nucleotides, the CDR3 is TGTGCCACCAGTGATCCCTTAGCGGGGGCCCGCCAAGAGACCCAGTACTTC. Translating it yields CATSDPLAGARQETQYF.

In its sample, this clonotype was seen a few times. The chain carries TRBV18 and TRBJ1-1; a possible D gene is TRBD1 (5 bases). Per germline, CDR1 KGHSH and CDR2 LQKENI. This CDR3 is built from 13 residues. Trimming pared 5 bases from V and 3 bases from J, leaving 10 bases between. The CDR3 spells CASSSQTDTEAFF. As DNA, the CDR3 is TGTGCCAGCTCATCCCAGACAGACACTGAAGCTTTCTTT.

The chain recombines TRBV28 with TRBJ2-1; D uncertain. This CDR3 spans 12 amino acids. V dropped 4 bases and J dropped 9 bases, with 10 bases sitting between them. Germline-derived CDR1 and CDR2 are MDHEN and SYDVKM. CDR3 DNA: TGTGCCAGCAGTTCCCCAGTTAGTGAGCAGTTCTTC. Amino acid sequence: CASSSPVSEQFF.

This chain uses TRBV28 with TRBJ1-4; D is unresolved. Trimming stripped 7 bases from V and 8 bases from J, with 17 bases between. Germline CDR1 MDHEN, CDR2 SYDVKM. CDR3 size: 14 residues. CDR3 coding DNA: TGTGCCAGCATCGCGGGTAGGCAGAGAGAAAAACTGTTTTTT. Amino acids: CASIAGRQREKLFF.

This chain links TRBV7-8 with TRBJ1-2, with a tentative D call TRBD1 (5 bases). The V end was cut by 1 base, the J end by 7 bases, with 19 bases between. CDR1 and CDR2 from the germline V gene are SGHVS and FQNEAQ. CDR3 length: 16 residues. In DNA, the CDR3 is TGTGCCAGCAGCTTAGTAGGACAAGGTGGCACGGCTGGCTACACCTTC. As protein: CASSLVGQGGTAGYTF.

The CDR3 loop reads CASSALGGLNTEAFF. CDR3 coding DNA: TGTGCCAGCAGTGCTCTCGGCGGTTTGAACACTGAAGCTTTCTTT. This chain uses TRBV6-1 with TRBJ1-1; no firm D call. Trimming cost V 4 bases and J 0 bases, with 12 bases left between them. The CDR3 is 15 amino acids. Germline V gene lookup returns CDR1 MNHNS and CDR2 SASEGT.

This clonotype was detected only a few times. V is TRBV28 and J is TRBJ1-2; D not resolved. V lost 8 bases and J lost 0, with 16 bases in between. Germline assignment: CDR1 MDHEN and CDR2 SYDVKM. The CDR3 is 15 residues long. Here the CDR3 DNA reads TGTGCCAGCGGGTGGGATCAGTTAACTAACTATGGCTACACCTTC. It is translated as CASGWDQLTNYGYTF.